This T cell receptor beta chain was found in a study of T cells expressing NK-cell markers. Study summary: Seven donors tested HCMV-seropositive and one tested seronegative among the eight sequenced.

TCRdb re-called the 5' RACE reads; one entry per CDR3 protein, DNA not given. Recorded for this sample: approximately 440,000 distinct CDR3 sequences. General study results and limits: Researchers report these clonotypes also headed the CD3+CD56-NKG2C+ fraction in a handful of donors.

The CDR3 has 20 residues. From germline, CDR1 is MGHRA and CDR2 YSYEKL. As to this clonotype: The antigen remains unidentified.

The sequenced sample consisted of blood T cells: a sorted CD56 or NKG2C T cell subset, CD4+ or CD8+ T cells, or bulk PBMC T cells (not recorded which). This chain uses TRBV4-1 with TRBJ2-6; no DNA is available, so the TRBD1 call from TCRdb remains unchecked. This receptor was identified in a woman in her 50s in good health. CDR3 sequence: CASSQVDLRTGISGANVLTF.